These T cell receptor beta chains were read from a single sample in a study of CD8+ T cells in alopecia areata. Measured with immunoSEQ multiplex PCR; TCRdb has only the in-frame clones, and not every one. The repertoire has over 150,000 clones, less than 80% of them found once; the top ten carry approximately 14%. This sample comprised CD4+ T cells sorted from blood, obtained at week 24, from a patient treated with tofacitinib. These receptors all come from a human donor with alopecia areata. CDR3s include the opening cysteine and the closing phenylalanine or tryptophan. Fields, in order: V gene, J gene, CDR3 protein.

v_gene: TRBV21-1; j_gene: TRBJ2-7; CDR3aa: CASSNGTPPRYEQYF
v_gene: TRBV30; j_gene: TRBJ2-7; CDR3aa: CAWNRRGYEQYF
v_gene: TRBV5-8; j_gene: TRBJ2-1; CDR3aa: CASSLVGLYNEQFF
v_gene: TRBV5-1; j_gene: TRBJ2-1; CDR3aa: CASSLRGPEQFF
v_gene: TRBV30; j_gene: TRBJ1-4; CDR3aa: CAWTKNREKLFF
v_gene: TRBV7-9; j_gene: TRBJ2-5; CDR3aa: CASSFGQGRETQYF
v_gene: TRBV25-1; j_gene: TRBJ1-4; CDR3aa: CASSEYEKLFF
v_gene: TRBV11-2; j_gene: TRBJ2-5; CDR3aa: CASSWDRQGGLETQYF
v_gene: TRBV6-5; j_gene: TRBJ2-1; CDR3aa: CASSPDRSSYNEQFF
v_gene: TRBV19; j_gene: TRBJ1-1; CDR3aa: CASRGTSLNTEAFF
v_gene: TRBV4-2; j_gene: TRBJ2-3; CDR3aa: CASSRQLAGGTTDTQYF
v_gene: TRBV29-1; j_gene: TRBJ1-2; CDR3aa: CSVEARDQNYGYTF
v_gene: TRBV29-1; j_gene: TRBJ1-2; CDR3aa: CSVAQGRGPNYGYTF
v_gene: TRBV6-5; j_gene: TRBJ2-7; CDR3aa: CASSYLDEQYF
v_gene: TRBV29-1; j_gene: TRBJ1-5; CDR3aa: CSVGTGNQPQHF
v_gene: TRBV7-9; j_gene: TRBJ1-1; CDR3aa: CASSLWTGVFSAFF
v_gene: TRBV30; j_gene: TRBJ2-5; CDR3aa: CAWSVGWGETMETQYF
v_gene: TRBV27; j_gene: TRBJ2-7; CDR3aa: CASSQEAGVVYEQYF
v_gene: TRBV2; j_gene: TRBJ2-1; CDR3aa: CASSEPVGAMSEQFF
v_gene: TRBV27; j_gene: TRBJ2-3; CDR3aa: CASSLEASGATDTQYF
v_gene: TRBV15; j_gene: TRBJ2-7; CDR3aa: CATSRPTGYEQYF
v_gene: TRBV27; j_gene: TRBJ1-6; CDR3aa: CASTHGRGESPLHF
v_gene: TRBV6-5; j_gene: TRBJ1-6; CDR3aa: CASSWTANSPLHF
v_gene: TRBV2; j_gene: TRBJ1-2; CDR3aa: CASGPNYGYTF
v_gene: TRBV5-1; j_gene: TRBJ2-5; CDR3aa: CASRDWETQYF
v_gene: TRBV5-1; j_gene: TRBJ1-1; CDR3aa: CASSSGGGWNTEAFF
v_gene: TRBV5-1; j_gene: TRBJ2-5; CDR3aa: CASSLAGETQYF
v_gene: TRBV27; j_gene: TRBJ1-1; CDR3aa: CASKGQGMGEAFF
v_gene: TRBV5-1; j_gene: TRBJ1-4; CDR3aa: CASSVSDRRNEKLFF
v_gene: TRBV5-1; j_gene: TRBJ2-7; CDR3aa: CASSPKTGAYEQYF
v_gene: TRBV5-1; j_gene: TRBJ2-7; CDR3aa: CASSLASGGTSYEQYF
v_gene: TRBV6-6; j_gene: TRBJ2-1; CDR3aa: CASSKQGRGSYNEQFF
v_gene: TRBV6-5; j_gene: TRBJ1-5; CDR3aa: CASSDTWGNQPQHF
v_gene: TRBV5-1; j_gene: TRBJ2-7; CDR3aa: CASSIGLDTSWSSYEQYF
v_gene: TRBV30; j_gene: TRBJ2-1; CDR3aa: CAWISLAGSNNEQFF
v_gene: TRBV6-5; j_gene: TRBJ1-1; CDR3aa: CASSRYTEVGEAFF
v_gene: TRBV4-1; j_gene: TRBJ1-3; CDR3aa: CASSQEKSVGNTIYF
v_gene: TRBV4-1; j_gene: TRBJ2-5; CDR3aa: CASSRAEQETQYF